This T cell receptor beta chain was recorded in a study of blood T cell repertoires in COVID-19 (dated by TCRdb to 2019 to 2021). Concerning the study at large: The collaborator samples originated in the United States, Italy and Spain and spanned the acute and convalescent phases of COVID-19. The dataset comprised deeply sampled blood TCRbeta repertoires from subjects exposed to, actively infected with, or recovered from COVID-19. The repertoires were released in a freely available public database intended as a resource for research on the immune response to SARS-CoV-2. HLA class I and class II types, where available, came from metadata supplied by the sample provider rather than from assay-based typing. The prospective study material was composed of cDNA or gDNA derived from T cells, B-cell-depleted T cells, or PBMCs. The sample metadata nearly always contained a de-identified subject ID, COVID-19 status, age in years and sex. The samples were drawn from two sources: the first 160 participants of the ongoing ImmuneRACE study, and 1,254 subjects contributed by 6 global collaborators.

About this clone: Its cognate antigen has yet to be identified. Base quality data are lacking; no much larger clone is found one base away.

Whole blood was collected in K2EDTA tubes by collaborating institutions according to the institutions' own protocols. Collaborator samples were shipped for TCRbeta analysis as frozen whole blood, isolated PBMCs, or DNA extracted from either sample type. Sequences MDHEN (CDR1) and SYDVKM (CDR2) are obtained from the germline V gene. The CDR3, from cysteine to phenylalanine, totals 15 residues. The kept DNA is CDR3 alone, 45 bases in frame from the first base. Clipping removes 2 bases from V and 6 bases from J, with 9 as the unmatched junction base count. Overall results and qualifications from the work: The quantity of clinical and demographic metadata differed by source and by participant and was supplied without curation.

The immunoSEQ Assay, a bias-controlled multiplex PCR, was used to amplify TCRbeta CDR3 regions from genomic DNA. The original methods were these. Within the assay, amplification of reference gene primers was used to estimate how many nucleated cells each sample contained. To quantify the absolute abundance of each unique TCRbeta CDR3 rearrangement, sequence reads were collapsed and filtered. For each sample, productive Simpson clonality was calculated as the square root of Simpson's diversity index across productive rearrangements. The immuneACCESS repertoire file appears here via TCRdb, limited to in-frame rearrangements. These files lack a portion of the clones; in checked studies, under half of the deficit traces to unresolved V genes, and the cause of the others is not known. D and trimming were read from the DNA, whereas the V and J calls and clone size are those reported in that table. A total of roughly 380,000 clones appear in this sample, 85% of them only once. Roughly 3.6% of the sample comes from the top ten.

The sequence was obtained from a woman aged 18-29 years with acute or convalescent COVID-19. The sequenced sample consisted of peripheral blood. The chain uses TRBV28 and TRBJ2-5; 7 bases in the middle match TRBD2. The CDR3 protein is CASSLGGSDRQTQYF. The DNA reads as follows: TGTGCCAGCAGTTTAGGCGGGAGCGACCGGCAGACCCAGTACTTC.